The rows below give T cell receptor beta chains drawn from one sample of a study of radiation and T cells in renal cell carcinoma. The protocol was immunoSEQ multiplex PCR, while the TCRdb copy is restricted to in-frame clones and leaves out a portion. Of around 100,000 clones detected, 65% to 90% appear once; the ten largest clones hold more than 7%. The starting material was blood, obtained from a patient whose treatment included radiotherapy and nephrectomy. All receptors derive from a man aged 55 to 70 with renal cell carcinoma. The CDR3 runs from the conserved cysteine through the conserved F or W. The D gene is left open where the match is weak. Only some rows state a clone size, as once, few, many or a class for expanded clones.

d_gene	abundance	v_gene	j_gene	len	CDR3nt	CDR3aa
-	-	TRBV27	TRBJ2-3	14	TGTGCCAGCAGCCCCCCGGAGAGATCAGATACGCAGTATTTT	CASSPPERSDTQYF
-	-	TRBV29-1	TRBJ2-3	15	TGCAGCGGCGGCATGGGTGCGGGGATGGCAGATACGCAGTATTTT	CSGGMGAGMADTQYF
TRBD1	-	TRBV7-7	TRBJ2-5	13	TGTGCCAGCAGCTTTCGACAGGGCGAGACCCAGTACTTC	CASSFRQGETQYF
-	-	TRBV6-5	TRBJ2-3	11	TGTGCCAGCAGGAGAGGAGATACGCAGTATTTT	CASRRGDTQYF
-	few	TRBV2	TRBJ2-3	13	TGTGCCAGCAAGGGCGGCTACACAGATACGCAGTATTTT	CASKGGYTDTQYF
-	-	TRBV10-2	TRBJ2-1	15	TGCGCCAGCAGTCCGGGGCGTCGGGACTACAATGAGCAGTTCTTC	CASSPGRRDYNEQFF
-	few	TRBV5-4	TRBJ1-1	11	TGTGCCAGCAGCTCGAACACTGAAGCTTTCTTT	CASSSNTEAFF
-	-	TRBV11-2	TRBJ2-7	10	TGTGCCAGCAGCGATAATGAGCAGTACTTC	CASSDNEQYF
TRBD2	-	TRBV29-1	TRBJ2-7	14	TGCAGCGTTGAAGGGTTAGCGGGACCCTACGAGCAGTACTTC	CSVEGLAGPYEQYF
-	once	TRBV7-2	TRBJ2-5	13	TGTGCCAGCAGCTTAGCGCCCCCAGAGACCCAGTACTTC	CASSLAPPETQYF
-	-	TRBV29-1	TRBJ2-7	12	TGCAGCGTTAACGGGAGAAGCCACGAGCAGTACTTC	CSVNGRSHEQYF
TRBD2	-	TRBV5-8	TRBJ2-7	12	TGTGCCAGCAGCTTCGCGGGAGACGAGCAGTACTTC	CASSFAGDEQYF
-	-	TRBV4-2	TRBJ1-1	24	TGTGCCAGCAGCCACCCTTCGGGTCCCTCTCAGGCATCAGGGACTAGGGTAAAGAACACTGAAGCTTTCTTT	CASSHPSGPSQASGTRVKNTEAFF
-	-	TRBV28	TRBJ2-5	14	TGTGCCAGCAGCCCCTCGGAACCCCAAGAGACCCAGTACTTC	CASSPSEPQETQYF
-	-	TRBV6-5	TRBJ2-7	15	TGTGCCAGCGGAAGCCCAGCTAGCGATTCCTACGAGCAGTACTTC	CASGSPASDSYEQYF
-	-	TRBV7-3	TRBJ2-6	15	TGTGCCAGCAGCCTACTCCCCTCTGGGGCCAACGTCCTGACTTTC	CASSLLPSGANVLTF
-	-	TRBV15	TRBJ2-7	11	TGTGCCACCAGCAGAGCGATTGGTCGGCGGTTC	CATSRAIGRRF
TRBD1	-	TRBV19	TRBJ1-5	15	TGTGCGACCGGCGAGGGGGCGCTTGGCAATCAGCCCCAGCATTTT	CATGEGALGNQPQHF
-	-	TRBV21-1	TRBJ2-7	19	TGTGCCAGCAGCAAAGCTATCCGGGGGGTAGCGCGAAGACCCTACGAGCAGTACTTC	CASSKAIRGVARRPYEQYF
-	-	TRBV30	TRBJ2-2	13	TGTGCCTGGAGAAGTAACAGGATCGGGGAGCTGTTTTTT	CAWRSNRIGELFF
TRBD1	few	TRBV19	TRBJ1-4	15	TGTGCCAGTCGGCACGAGGGACAGCCTGTCGAAAAACTGTTTTTT	CASRHEGQPVEKLFF
-	-	TRBV19	TRBJ1-4	14	TGTGCCAGTAGTCCCGTCGCCTTGGATGAAAAACTGTTTTTT	CASSPVALDEKLFF
-	-	TRBV11-3	TRBJ2-3	16	TGTGCCAGCAGCCCTGGGGGAGGGGGAGGCACAGATACGCAGTATTTT	CASSPGGGGGTDTQYF
TRBD2	-	TRBV28	TRBJ2-7	15	TGTGCCAGCACCGCGGGGCTAGCGGGCTTATACGAGCAGTACTTC	CASTAGLAGLYEQYF
TRBD1	-	TRBV7-2	TRBJ2-6	19	TGTGCCAGCAGCCCCTCCCCGACAGGGGGCCCCACTGGGGCCAACGTCCTGACTTTC	CASSPSPTGGPTGANVLTF
TRBD1	-	TRBV28	TRBJ1-2	16	TGTGCCAGCACCGGGACAGGGCGAGTCTCTAACTATGGCTACACCTTC	CASTGTGRVSNYGYTF
-	-	TRBV6-6	TRBJ1-2	13	TGTGCCAGCAGTTACGAGGCAGGGTATGGCTACACCTTC	CASSYEAGYGYTF
TRBD1	-	TRBV28	TRBJ1-5	15	TGTGCCAGCAGTCGGGGACAGTTTAGCAATCAGCCCCAGCATTTT	CASSRGQFSNQPQHF
-	many	TRBV6-6	TRBJ2-2	15	TGTGCCAGCAGTGACAAGACTCGAAACACCGGGGAGCTGTTTTTT	CASSDKTRNTGELFF
TRBD1	-	TRBV11-3	TRBJ1-1	15	TGTGCCAGCAGCCGGGACAGGGAGGGGAGCACTGAAGCTTTCTTT	CASSRDREGSTEAFF
-	-	TRBV4-1	TRBJ2-3	15	TGCGCCAGCAGCCTCGGGGGACTTCCCACAGATACGCAGTATTTT	CASSLGGLPTDTQYF